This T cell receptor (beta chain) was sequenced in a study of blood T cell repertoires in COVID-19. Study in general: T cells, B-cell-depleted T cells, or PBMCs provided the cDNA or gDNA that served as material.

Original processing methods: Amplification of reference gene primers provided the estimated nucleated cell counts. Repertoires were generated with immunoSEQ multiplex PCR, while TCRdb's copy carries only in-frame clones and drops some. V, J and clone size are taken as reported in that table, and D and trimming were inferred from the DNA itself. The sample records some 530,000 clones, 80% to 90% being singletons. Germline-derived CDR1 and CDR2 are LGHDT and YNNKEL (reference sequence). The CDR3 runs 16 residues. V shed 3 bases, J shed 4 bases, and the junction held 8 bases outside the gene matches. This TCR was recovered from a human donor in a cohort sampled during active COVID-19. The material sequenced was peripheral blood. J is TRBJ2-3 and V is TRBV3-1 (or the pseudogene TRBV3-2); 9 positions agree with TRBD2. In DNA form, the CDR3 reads TGTGCCAGCAGCCAGATGGCGGGAGGGGCTGCAGATACGCAGTATTTT. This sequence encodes CASSQMAGGAADTQYF.